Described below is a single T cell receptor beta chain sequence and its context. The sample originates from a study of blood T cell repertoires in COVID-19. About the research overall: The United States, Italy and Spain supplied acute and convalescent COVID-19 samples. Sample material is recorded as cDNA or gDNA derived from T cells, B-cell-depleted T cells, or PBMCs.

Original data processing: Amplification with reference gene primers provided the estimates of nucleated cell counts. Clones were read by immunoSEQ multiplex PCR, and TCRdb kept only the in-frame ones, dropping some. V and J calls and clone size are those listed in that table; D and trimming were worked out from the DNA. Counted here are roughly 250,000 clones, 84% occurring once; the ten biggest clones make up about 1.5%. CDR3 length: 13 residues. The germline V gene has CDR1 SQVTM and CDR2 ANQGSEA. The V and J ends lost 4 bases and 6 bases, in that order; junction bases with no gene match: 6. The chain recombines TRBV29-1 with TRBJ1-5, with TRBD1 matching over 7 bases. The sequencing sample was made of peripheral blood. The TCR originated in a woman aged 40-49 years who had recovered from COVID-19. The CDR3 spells CSVGTGGGQPQHF. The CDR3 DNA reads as TGCAGCGTTGGGACAGGAGGTGGTCAGCCCCAGCATTTT.